The rows below give T cell receptor beta chains drawn from one sample of a study of blood T cell repertoires in COVID-19. Repertoires were generated with immunoSEQ multiplex PCR, while TCRdb's copy carries only in-frame clones and drops some. The sample contains a few hundred thousand clones, 70% to 90% of which appear only once. The sample consisted of peripheral blood. All receptors come from a woman under 40 with COVID-19, enrolled during active disease. The CDR3 runs from the conserved cysteine through the conserved F or W. D genes are given only for firm matches. Clone sizes are given selectively: once, few, many, or a class where the clone is expanded.

j_gene,v_gene,abundance,d_gene,CDR3aa,CDR3nt
TRBJ2-1,TRBV7-9,few,TRBD2,CASSLGLAGRNEQFF,TGTGCCAGCAGCTTAGGGCTAGCGGGGCGAAATGAGCAGTTCTTC
TRBJ1-1,TRBV6-2/TRBV6-3,.,TRBD1,CASSYLGQRMNTEAFF,TGTGCCAGCAGTTACCTGGGACAGAGAATGAACACTGAAGCTTTCTTT
TRBJ2-1,TRBV7-2,.,.,CASSSYTGSEQFF,TGTGCCAGCAGCTCGTATACAGGGAGTGAGCAGTTCTTC
TRBJ1-2,TRBV9,.,TRBD1,CASSVKAGGTYGYTF,TGTGCCAGCAGCGTAAAGGCAGGGGGTACCTATGGCTACACCTTC
TRBJ1-4,TRBV6-6,.,.,CASSYSSSWGDEKLFF,TGTGCCAGCAGTTACTCATCAAGTTGGGGAGATGAAAAACTGTTTTTT
TRBJ1-6,TRBV18,.,TRBD1,CASSPDRAGSPLHF,TGTGCCAGCTCCCCGGACAGGGCGGGTTCACCCCTCCACTTT
TRBJ2-3,TRBV10-3,few,TRBD2,CAISGTSGDTQYF,TGTGCCATCAGCGGGACTAGCGGGGATACGCAGTATTTT
TRBJ2-5,TRBV5-1,.,TRBD1,CASSLYRGLAETQYF,TGCGCCAGCAGCCTATACAGGGGTCTGGCAGAGACCCAGTACTTC
TRBJ2-5,TRBV15,.,TRBD2,CATSSYLAGETQYF,TGTGCCACCAGCAGCTACCTAGCGGGGGAGACCCAGTACTTC
TRBJ2-1,TRBV4-1,.,.,CASSQDGAEQFF,TGCGCCAGCAGCCAAGATGGAGCTGAGCAGTTCTTC
TRBJ2-1,TRBV5-8,.,TRBD1,CASSLFQRTGPSYNEQFF,TGTGCCAGCAGCTTGTTCCAACGGACAGGGCCATCCTACAATGAGCAGTTCTTC
TRBJ1-3,TRBV29-1,.,.,CSVGGRGRNTIYF,TGCAGCGTTGGAGGCAGGGGTAGAAACACCATATATTTT
TRBJ1-5,TRBV28,.,.,CASTTQVRKPQHF,TGTGCCAGCACTACACAGGTTAGGAAGCCCCAGCATTTT
TRBJ2-2,TRBV4-1,.,.,CASSRTEDSRTWNTGELFF,TGCGCCAGCAGCCGAACCGAAGACAGCCGGACATGGAACACCGGGGAGCTGTTTTTT
TRBJ1-4,TRBV14,.,TRBD1,CASSQGGGDRGPTNEKLFF,TGTGCCAGCAGCCAAGGGGGAGGGGACAGGGGGCCAACTAATGAAAAACTGTTTTTT
TRBJ2-7,TRBV4-2,.,.,CASSQNRVSYEQYF,TGTGCCAGCAGCCAAAACAGGGTCAGCTACGAGCAGTACTTC
TRBJ2-7,TRBV12-3/TRBV12-4,.,TRBD1,CASSFDRGYEQYF,TGTGCCAGCAGTTTTGACAGGGGCTACGAGCAGTACTTC
TRBJ2-3,TRBV5-4,.,.,CASSLAEVAADTQYF,TGTGCCAGCAGCTTGGCCGAAGTAGCGGCAGATACGCAGTATTTT
TRBJ2-4,TRBV18,.,.,CASSPPSGMGNIQYF,TGTGCCAGCTCACCACCGTCAGGGATGGGGAACATTCAGTACTTC
TRBJ2-7,TRBV21-1,once,.,CASSKVGGHEQYF,TGTGCCAGCAGCAAAGTAGGAGGTCACGAGCAGTACTTC
TRBJ2-7,TRBV12-1,.,.,CASSFGGQPYEQYF,TGTGCCAGCAGCTTTGGGGGACAGCCCTACGAGCAGTACTTC
TRBJ1-5,TRBV19,.,TRBD1,CASSGGTHNQPQHF,TGTGCCAGTTCAGGGGGGACCCACAATCAGCCCCAGCATTTT
TRBJ1-1,TRBV19,.,.,CASSTRAAGRSGTEAFF,TGTGCCAGTAGTACCCGGGCGGCGGGCCGCTCGGGCACTGAAGCTTTCTTT